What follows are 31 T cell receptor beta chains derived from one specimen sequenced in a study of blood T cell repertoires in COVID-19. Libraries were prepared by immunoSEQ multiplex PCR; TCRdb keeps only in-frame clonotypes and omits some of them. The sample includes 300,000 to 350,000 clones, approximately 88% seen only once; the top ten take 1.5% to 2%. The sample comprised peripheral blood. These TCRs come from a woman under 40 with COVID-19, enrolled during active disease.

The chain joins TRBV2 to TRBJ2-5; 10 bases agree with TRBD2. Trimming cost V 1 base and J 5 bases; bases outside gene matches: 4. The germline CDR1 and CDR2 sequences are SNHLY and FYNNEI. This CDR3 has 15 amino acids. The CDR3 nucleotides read TGTGCCAGCAGTGAAGACAGCGGGGGGGATGAGACCCAGTACTTC. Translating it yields CASSEDSGGDETQYF.

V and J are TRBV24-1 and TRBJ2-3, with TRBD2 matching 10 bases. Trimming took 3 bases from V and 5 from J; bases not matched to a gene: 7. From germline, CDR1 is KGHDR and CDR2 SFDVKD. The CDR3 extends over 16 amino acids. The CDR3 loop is CATSDGAGGLGDTQYF. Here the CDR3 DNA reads TGTGCCACCAGTGATGGAGCGGGGGGGCTAGGAGATACGCAGTATTTT.

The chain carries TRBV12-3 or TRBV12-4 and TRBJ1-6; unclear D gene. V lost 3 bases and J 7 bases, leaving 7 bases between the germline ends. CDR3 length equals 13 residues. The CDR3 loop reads CASSFTENSPLHF. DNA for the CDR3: TGTGCCAGCAGTTTTACAGAGAATTCACCCCTCCACTTT.

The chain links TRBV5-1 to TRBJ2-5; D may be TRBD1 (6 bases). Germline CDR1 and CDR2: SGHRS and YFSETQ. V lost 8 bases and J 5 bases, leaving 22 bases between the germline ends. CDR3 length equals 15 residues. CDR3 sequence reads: CASSSGTTTLETQYF. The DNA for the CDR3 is TGCGCCAGTTCCTCCGGGACAACAACCTTGGAGACCCAGTACTTC.

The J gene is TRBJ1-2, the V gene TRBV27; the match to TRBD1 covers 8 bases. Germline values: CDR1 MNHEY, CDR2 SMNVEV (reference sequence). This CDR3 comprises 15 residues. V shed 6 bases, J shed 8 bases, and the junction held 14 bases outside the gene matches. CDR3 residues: CASSFTGGPPGGYTF. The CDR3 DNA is TGTGCCAGCAGCTTCACAGGGGGACCGCCTGGCGGCTACACCTTC.

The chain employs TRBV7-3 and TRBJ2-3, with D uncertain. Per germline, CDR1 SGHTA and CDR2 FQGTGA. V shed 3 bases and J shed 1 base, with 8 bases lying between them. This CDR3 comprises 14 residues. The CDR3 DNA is TGTGCCAGCAGCTTGGGCTCGGGCACAGATACGCAGTATTTT. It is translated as CASSLGSGTDTQYF.

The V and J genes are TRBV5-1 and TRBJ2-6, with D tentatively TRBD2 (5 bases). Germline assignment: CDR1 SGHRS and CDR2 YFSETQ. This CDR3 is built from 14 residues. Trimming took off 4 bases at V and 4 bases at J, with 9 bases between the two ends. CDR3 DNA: TGCGCCAGCAGCACGGACTCGGGGGCCAACGTCCTGACTTTC. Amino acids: CASSTDSGANVLTF.

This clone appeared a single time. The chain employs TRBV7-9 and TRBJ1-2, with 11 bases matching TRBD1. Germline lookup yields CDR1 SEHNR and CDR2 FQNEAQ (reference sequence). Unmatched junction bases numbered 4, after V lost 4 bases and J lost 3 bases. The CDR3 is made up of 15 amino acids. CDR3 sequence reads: CASSSGQGEDYGYTF. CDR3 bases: TGTGCCAGCAGCTCGGGACAGGGGGAAGACTATGGCTACACCTTC. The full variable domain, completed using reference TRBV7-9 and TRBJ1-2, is DTGVSQNPRHKITKRGQNVTFRCDPISEHNRLYWYRQTLGQGPEFLTYFQNEAQLEKSRLLSDRFSAERPKGSFSTLEIQRTEQGDSAMYLCASSSGQGEDYGYTFGSGTRLTVV.

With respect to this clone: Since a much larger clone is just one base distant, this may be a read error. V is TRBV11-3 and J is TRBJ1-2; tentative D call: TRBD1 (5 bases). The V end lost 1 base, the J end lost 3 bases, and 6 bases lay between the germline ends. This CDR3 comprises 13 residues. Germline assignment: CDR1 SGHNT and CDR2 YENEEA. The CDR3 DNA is TGTGCCAGCAGCTTAGGACAGCACTATGGCTACACCTTC. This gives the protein CASSLGQHYGYTF.

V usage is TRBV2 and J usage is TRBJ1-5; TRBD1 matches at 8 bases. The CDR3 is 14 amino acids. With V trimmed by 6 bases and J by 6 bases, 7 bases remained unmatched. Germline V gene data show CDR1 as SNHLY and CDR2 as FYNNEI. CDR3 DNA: TGTGCCAGCAGCACGCAGGGGGCTGGTCAGCCCCAGCATTTT. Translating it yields CASSTQGAGQPQHF.

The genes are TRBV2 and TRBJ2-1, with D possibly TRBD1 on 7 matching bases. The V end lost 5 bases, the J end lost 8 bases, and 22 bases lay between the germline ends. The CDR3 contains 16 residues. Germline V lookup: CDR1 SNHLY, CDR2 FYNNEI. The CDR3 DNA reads TGTGCCAGCAGTTCCAGGGGGATAGCGGAGTCGGATGAGCAGTTCTTC. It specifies CASSSRGIAESDEQFF.

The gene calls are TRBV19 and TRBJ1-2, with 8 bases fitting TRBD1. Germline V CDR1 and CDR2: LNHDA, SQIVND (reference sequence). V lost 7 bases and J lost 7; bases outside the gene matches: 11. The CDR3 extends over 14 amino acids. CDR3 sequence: CASTRTGRVSGYTF. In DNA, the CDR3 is TGTGCCAGTACCCGGACAGGGAGGGTGTCTGGCTACACCTTC.

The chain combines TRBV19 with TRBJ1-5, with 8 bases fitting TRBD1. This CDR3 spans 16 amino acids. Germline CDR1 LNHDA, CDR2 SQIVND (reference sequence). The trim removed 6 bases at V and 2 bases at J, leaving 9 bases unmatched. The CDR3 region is CASRTFADRGNQPQHF. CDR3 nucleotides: TGTGCCAGTAGAACTTTTGCGGACAGGGGCAATCAGCCCCAGCATTTT.

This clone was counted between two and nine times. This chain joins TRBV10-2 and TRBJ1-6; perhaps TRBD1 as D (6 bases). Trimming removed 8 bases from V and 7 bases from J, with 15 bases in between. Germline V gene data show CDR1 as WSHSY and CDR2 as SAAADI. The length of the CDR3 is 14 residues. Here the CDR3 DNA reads TGCGCCAGCGCGGAGGGGGGGACGAATTCACCCCTCCACTTT. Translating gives CASAEGGTNSPLHF.

Here the CDR3 reads CASSSSLTGRSREKLFF. The CDR3 nucleotides read TGTGCCAGCAGCTCCTCTCTGACAGGCAGGAGTAGGGAAAAACTGTTTTTT. This chain connects TRBV7-9 to TRBJ1-4; weak D call: TRBD1 (6 bases). Per germline, CDR1 SEHNR and CDR2 FQNEAQ (reference sequence). CDR3 length: 17 residues. The V and J ends lost 4 bases and 8 bases respectively, with 23 bases between them.

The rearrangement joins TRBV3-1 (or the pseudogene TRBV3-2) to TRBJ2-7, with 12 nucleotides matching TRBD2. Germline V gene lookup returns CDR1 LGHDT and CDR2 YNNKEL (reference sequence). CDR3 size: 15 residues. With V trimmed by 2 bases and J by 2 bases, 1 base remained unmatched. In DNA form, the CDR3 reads TGTGCCAGCAGCCAACTAGCGGGGGGGCCCTACGAGCAGTACTTC. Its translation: CASSQLAGGPYEQYF.

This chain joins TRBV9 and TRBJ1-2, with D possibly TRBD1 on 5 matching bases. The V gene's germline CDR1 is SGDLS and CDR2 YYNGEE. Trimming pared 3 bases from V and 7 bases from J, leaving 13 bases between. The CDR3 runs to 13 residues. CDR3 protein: CASSDTGALGYTF. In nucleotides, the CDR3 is TGTGCCAGCAGCGATACAGGCGCGCTTGGCTACACCTTC.

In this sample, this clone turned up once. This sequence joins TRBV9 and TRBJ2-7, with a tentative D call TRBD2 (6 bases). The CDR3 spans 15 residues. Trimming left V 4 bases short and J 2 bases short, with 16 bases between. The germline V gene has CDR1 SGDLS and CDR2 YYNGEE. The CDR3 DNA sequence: TGTGCCAGCAGCAAAAAGCCGGGACTTCCCTACGAGCAGTACTTC. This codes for CASSKKPGLPYEQYF.

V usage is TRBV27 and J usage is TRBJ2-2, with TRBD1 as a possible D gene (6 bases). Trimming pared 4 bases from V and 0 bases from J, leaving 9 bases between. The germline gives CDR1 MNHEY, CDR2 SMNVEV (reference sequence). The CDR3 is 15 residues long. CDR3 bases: TGTGCCAGCAGTTGGACAGCTACGAACACCGGGGAGCTGTTTTTT. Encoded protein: CASSWTATNTGELFF.

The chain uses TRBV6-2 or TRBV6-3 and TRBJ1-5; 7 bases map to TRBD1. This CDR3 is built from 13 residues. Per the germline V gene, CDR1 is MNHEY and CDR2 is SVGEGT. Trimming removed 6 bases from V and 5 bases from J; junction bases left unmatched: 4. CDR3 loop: CASSDREDQPQHF. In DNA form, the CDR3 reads TGTGCCAGCAGCGACAGGGAGGATCAGCCCCAGCATTTT.

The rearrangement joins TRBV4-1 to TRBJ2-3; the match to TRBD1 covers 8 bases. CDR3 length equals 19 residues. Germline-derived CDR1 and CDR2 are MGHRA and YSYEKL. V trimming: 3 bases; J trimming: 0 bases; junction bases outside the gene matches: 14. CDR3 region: CASSQSPGTGTISTDTQYF. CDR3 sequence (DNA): TGCGCCAGCAGCCAGAGTCCCGGGACAGGAACGATTAGCACAGATACGCAGTATTTT.

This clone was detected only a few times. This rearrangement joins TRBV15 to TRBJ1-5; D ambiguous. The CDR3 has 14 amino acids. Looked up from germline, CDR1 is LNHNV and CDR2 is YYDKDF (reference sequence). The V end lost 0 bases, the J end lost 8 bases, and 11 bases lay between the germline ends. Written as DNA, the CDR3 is TGTGCCACCAGCAGAGATAAGGAGGTGGAGCCCCAGCATTTT. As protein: CATSRDKEVEPQHF.

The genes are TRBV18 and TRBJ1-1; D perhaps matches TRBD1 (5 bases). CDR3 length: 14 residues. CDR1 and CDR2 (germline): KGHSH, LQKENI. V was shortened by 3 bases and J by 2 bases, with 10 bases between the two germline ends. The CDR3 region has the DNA TGTGCCAGCTCACCTAGACAGACAAACACTGAAGCTTTCTTT. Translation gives CASSPRQTNTEAFF.

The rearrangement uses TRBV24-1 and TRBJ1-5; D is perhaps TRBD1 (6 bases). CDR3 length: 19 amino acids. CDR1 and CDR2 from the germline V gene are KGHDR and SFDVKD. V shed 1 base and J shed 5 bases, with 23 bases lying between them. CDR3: CATSDLHIRGQSHYQPQHF. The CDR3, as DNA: TGTGCCACCAGTGATTTACATATCCGAGGACAGTCCCACTATCAGCCCCAGCATTTT.

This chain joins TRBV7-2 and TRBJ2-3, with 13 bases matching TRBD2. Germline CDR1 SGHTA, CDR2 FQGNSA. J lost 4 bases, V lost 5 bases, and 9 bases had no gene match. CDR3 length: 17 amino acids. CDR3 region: CASSPLSGLAGADTQYF. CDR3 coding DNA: TGTGCCAGCAGCCCATTATCTGGACTAGCGGGGGCAGATACGCAGTATTTT.

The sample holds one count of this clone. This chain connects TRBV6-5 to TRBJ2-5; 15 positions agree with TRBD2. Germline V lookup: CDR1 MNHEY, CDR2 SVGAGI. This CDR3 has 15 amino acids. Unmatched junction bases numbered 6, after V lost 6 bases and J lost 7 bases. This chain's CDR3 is CASRGLAGGLGTQYF. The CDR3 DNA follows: TGTGCCAGCAGGGGACTAGCGGGGGGTTTAGGGACCCAGTACTTC.

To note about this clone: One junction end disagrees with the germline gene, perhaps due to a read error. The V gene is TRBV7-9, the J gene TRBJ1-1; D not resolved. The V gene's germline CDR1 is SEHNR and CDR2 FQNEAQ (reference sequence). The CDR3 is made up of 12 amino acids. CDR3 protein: CASSLIGREGFF. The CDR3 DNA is TGTGCCAGCAGCTTAATCGGGAGGGAAGGTTTCTTT.

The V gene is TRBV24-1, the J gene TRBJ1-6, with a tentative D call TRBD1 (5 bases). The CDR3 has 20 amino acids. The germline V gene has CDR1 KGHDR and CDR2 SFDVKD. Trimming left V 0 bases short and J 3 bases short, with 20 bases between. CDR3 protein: CATSDLALRDREVYNSPLHF. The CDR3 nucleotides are TGTGCCACCAGTGATTTGGCGCTGCGGGACCGGGAGGTCTATAATTCACCCCTCCACTTT.

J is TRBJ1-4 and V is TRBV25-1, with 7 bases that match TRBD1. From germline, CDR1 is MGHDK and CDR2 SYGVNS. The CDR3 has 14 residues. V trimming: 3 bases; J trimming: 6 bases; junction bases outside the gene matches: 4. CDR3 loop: CASSDLGGDEKLFF. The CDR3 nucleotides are TGTGCCAGCAGTGATCTAGGGGGCGATGAAAAACTGTTTTTT.

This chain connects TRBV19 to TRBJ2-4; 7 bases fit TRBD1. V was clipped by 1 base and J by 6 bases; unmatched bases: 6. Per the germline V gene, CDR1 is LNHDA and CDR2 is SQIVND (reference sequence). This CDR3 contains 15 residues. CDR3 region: CASSIGTGGGNIQYF. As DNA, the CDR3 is TGTGCCAGTAGTATAGGGACAGGTGGGGGAAACATTCAGTACTTC. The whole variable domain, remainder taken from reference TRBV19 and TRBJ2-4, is DGGITQSPKYLFRKEGQNVTLSCEQNLNHDAMYWYRQDPGQGLRLIYYSQIVNDFQKGDIAEGYSVSREKKESFPLTVTSAQKNPTAFYLCASSIGTGGGNIQYFGAGTRLSVL.

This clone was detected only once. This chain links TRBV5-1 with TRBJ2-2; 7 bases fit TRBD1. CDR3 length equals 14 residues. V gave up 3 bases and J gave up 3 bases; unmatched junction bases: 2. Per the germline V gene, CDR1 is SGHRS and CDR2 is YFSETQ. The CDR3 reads CASSWGTDTGELFF. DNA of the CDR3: TGCGCCAGCAGCTGGGGGACAGACACCGGGGAGCTGTTTTTT.